These T cell receptor beta chains were read from a single sample in a study of blood T cell repertoires in COVID-19. Data came from immunoSEQ multiplex PCR; TCRdb stores just in-frame clones and leaves some out. The profile shows some 47,000 clones, around 80% of them singletons. Sequenced sample: peripheral blood. All receptors derive from a human donor in a cohort sampled during active COVID-19. The CDR3 runs from the conserved cysteine through the conserved F or W. D genes are given only for firm matches. Some rows have no size entry. The others give once, few or many, or a class for an expanded clone.

abundance: few
v_gene: TRBV30
d_gene: -
j_gene: TRBJ1-5
CDR3nt: TGTGCCTGGAGTCCTAGGGGGAGTCGCAATCAGCCCCAGCATTTT
CDR3aa: CAWSPRGSRNQPQHF

abundance: -
v_gene: TRBV7-9
d_gene: -
j_gene: TRBJ1-3
CDR3nt: TGTGCCAGCAGCTTAGCTGCCGGTGTAGCTGGAAACACCATATATTTT
CDR3aa: CASSLAAGVAGNTIYF

abundance: -
v_gene: TRBV5-1
d_gene: -
j_gene: TRBJ2-7
CDR3nt: TGCGCCAGCAGCTCCCGACAGCCGGGAGAGTACGAGCAGTACTTC
CDR3aa: CASSSRQPGEYEQYF

abundance: few
v_gene: TRBV4-2
d_gene: -
j_gene: TRBJ1-2
CDR3nt: TGTGCCAGCAGCCAAGATGCGGATGGCTACACCTTC
CDR3aa: CASSQDADGYTF

abundance: -
v_gene: TRBV10-2
d_gene: -
j_gene: TRBJ2-3
CDR3nt: TGCGCCAGCACGTACGGGGGACGCACAGATACGCAGTATTTT
CDR3aa: CASTYGGRTDTQYF

abundance: -
v_gene: TRBV27
d_gene: TRBD1
j_gene: TRBJ2-1
CDR3nt: TGTGCCAGCAGACGGACAGGTGGCCATGAGCAGTTCTTC
CDR3aa: CASRRTGGHEQFF

abundance: few
v_gene: TRBV1
d_gene: -
j_gene: TRBJ2-1
CDR3nt: TGCACCAGCCTAACCGGGACTAGCGGGGCCTTTTACTCCTACAATGAGCAGTTCTTC
CDR3aa: CTSLTGTSGAFYSYNEQFF

abundance: few
v_gene: TRBV28
d_gene: -
j_gene: TRBJ2-3
CDR3nt: TGTGCCAGCAGTTTAGGCGGGGAGGCTATCGTCACAGATACGCAGTATTTT
CDR3aa: CASSLGGEAIVTDTQYF

abundance: -
v_gene: TRBV6-2/TRBV6-3
d_gene: -
j_gene: TRBJ2-1
CDR3nt: TGTGCCAGCAGTAACTACAGGGAATCCTACAATGAGCAGTTCTTC
CDR3aa: CASSNYRESYNEQFF

abundance: -
v_gene: TRBV24-1
d_gene: TRBD1
j_gene: TRBJ2-5
CDR3nt: TGTGCCACCAGTGATTTGCAACAGGGGGGTCAGTACTTC
CDR3aa: CATSDLQQGGQYF

abundance: -
v_gene: TRBV11-2
d_gene: TRBD1
j_gene: TRBJ1-1
CDR3nt: TGTGCCAGCAGTACCCGGGACAGCCTTTCTGAAGCTTTCTTT
CDR3aa: CASSTRDSLSEAFF

abundance: once
v_gene: TRBV28
d_gene: TRBD1
j_gene: TRBJ1-3
CDR3nt: TGTGCCAGCATAACCGGGACAGCCTCTGGAAACACCATATATTTT
CDR3aa: CASITGTASGNTIYF

abundance: -
v_gene: TRBV20-1
d_gene: -
j_gene: TRBJ2-5
CDR3nt: TGCAGTGCTAGGTCAGTGGCGACCCAGTACTTC
CDR3aa: CSARSVATQYF

abundance: -
v_gene: TRBV19
d_gene: TRBD1
j_gene: TRBJ2-7
CDR3nt: TGTGCCAGTAGTATAAGGGGACAGGGCCACGAGCAGTACTTC
CDR3aa: CASSIRGQGHEQYF

abundance: -
v_gene: TRBV4-3
d_gene: -
j_gene: TRBJ2-7
CDR3nt: TGCGCCAGCAGTCGCGGACGGGACTCCTACGAGCAGTACTTC
CDR3aa: CASSRGRDSYEQYF

abundance: -
v_gene: TRBV19
d_gene: -
j_gene: TRBJ1-2
CDR3nt: TGTGCCAGTAAGCTGGGGGGGGACTATGGCTACACCTTC
CDR3aa: CASKLGGDYGYTF

abundance: -
v_gene: TRBV5-5
d_gene: -
j_gene: TRBJ2-1
CDR3nt: TGTGCCAGCAGCTTGTCTAGTGTAGCGGTATACAATGAGCAGTTCTTC
CDR3aa: CASSLSSVAVYNEQFF

abundance: -
v_gene: TRBV12-3/TRBV12-4
d_gene: -
j_gene: TRBJ2-5
CDR3nt: TGTGCCAGCAGCCAAACAGGGCAGGAGACCCAGTACTTC
CDR3aa: CASSQTGQETQYF

abundance: -
v_gene: TRBV2
d_gene: TRBD1
j_gene: TRBJ1-6
CDR3nt: TGTGCCACCACTGGACAGGGGAGAGATAATTCACCCCTCCACTTT
CDR3aa: CATTGQGRDNSPLHF

abundance: few
v_gene: TRBV7-9
d_gene: TRBD1
j_gene: TRBJ1-1
CDR3nt: TGTGCCAGCAGCTCTGGACAGGAGAACACTGAAGCTTTCTTT
CDR3aa: CASSSGQENTEAFF

abundance: -
v_gene: TRBV19
d_gene: TRBD1
j_gene: TRBJ2-3
CDR3nt: TGTGCCAGTAGTAAGGGTCGTATCAGGGGGCAGATCACAGATACGCAGTATTTT
CDR3aa: CASSKGRIRGQITDTQYF

abundance: -
v_gene: TRBV5-1
d_gene: TRBD2
j_gene: TRBJ2-5
CDR3nt: TGCGCCAGCAGCTTGGGGCTGACCGGGACTAAGGAGACCCAGTACTTC
CDR3aa: CASSLGLTGTKETQYF

abundance: few
v_gene: TRBV28
d_gene: -
j_gene: TRBJ1-6
CDR3nt: TGTGCCAGCGGGGGGGCCAGGAATAATTCACCCCTCCACTTT
CDR3aa: CASGGARNNSPLHF

abundance: -
v_gene: TRBV6-5
d_gene: TRBD1
j_gene: TRBJ2-2
CDR3nt: TGTGCCAGTCGACAGGGGACTGACACCGGGGAGCTGTTTTTT
CDR3aa: CASRQGTDTGELFF

abundance: few
v_gene: TRBV6-4
d_gene: TRBD1
j_gene: TRBJ1-1
CDR3nt: TGTGCCAGCAGCACCGGGACAGGGAACACTGAAGCTTTCTTT
CDR3aa: CASSTGTGNTEAFF

abundance: once
v_gene: TRBV5-1
d_gene: TRBD2
j_gene: TRBJ2-5
CDR3nt: TGCGCCAGCAATAGGGACTATAAAGAGACCCAGTACTTC
CDR3aa: CASNRDYKETQYF

abundance: -
v_gene: TRBV14
d_gene: TRBD1
j_gene: TRBJ2-2
CDR3nt: TGTGCCAGCAGTCCCGGGACAGGGGACCCCTCGGGTTACACCGGGGAGCTGTTTTTT
CDR3aa: CASSPGTGDPSGYTGELFF

abundance: -
v_gene: TRBV15
d_gene: -
j_gene: TRBJ2-1
CDR3nt: TGTGCCACCAGCCCCATTAGCAGGGTAAATGAGCAGTTCTTC
CDR3aa: CATSPISRVNEQFF

abundance: -
v_gene: TRBV5-1
d_gene: TRBD1
j_gene: TRBJ1-2
CDR3nt: TGCGCCAGCAGCTTAGGACAGGGGTTATATGGCTACACCTTC
CDR3aa: CASSLGQGLYGYTF

abundance: once
v_gene: TRBV28
d_gene: -
j_gene: TRBJ2-1
CDR3nt: TGTGCCAGCAGTTTAACCGGTGGTGAGATCCACAATGAGCAGTTCTTC
CDR3aa: CASSLTGGEIHNEQFF

abundance: -
v_gene: TRBV5-1
d_gene: -
j_gene: TRBJ1-2
CDR3nt: TGCGCCAGCAGCATGAGGAGTCTCGATGGCTACACCTTC
CDR3aa: CASSMRSLDGYTF

abundance: -
v_gene: TRBV5-6
d_gene: -
j_gene: TRBJ2-7
CDR3nt: TGTGCCAGCAGCTTGGGGATCCGAGGGACCTACGAGCAGTACTTC
CDR3aa: CASSLGIRGTYEQYF

abundance: -
v_gene: TRBV5-1
d_gene: -
j_gene: TRBJ2-5
CDR3nt: TGCGCCAGCAGCTTGGGAGGTAATCTGGAGACCCAGTACTTC
CDR3aa: CASSLGGNLETQYF

abundance: -
v_gene: TRBV15
d_gene: TRBD1
j_gene: TRBJ2-1
CDR3nt: TGTGCCACCAGCTCACCGGGACAGGGGTACAATGAGCAGTTCTTC
CDR3aa: CATSSPGQGYNEQFF

abundance: medium-sized
v_gene: TRBV13
d_gene: -
j_gene: TRBJ1-2
CDR3nt: TGTGCCAGCAGCTTAGGAGGGCAGGGGCGGTATGGCTACACCTTC
CDR3aa: CASSLGGQGRYGYTF

abundance: few
v_gene: TRBV2
d_gene: TRBD1
j_gene: TRBJ1-5
CDR3nt: TGTGCCAGCAGCCCCCAGGGGGGAAATCAGCCCCAGCATTTT
CDR3aa: CASSPQGGNQPQHF

abundance: -
v_gene: TRBV30
d_gene: TRBD1
j_gene: TRBJ2-1
CDR3nt: TGTGCCTGGACCGGCCGGGACAGCCTTGGAACGGAGCAGTTCTTC
CDR3aa: CAWTGRDSLGTEQFF

abundance: -
v_gene: TRBV4-1
d_gene: TRBD1
j_gene: TRBJ1-6
CDR3nt: TGCGCCAGCAGCCAAGGCCGGGACAGGGAAAATTCACCCCTCCACTTT
CDR3aa: CASSQGRDRENSPLHF

abundance: -
v_gene: TRBV7-9
d_gene: -
j_gene: TRBJ1-1
CDR3nt: TGTGCCAGCAGCTTGTTGTCCAGGGATCTTACTTTCTTT
CDR3aa: CASSLLSRDLTFF

abundance: -
v_gene: TRBV4-1
d_gene: -
j_gene: TRBJ1-6
CDR3nt: TGCGCCAGCAGCCTAGCATCGGGAGGTTCCTCACCCCTCCACTTT
CDR3aa: CASSLASGGSSPLHF

abundance: -
v_gene: TRBV9
d_gene: TRBD1
j_gene: TRBJ2-5
CDR3nt: TGTGCCAGCAGCGTAGCTGACGGGACAGGGGCATTAGTGTCCCAGTACTTC
CDR3aa: CASSVADGTGALVSQYF

abundance: -
v_gene: TRBV19
d_gene: TRBD1
j_gene: TRBJ1-2
CDR3nt: TGTGCCAGTAGTCTACTCGCCGGGACAGGCGGTGGCTACACCTTC
CDR3aa: CASSLLAGTGGGYTF

abundance: -
v_gene: TRBV6-2/TRBV6-3
d_gene: TRBD2
j_gene: TRBJ2-3
CDR3nt: TGTGCCAGCAGTTACTGGGCGGGGGAAGTGATAGATACGCAGTATTTT
CDR3aa: CASSYWAGEVIDTQYF

abundance: once
v_gene: TRBV7-9
d_gene: TRBD2
j_gene: TRBJ2-1
CDR3nt: TGTGCCAGCAGCTTTTTGTCCTACGGCCGAGCGGGGTTCAATGAGCAGTTCTTC
CDR3aa: CASSFLSYGRAGFNEQFF

abundance: -
v_gene: TRBV6-2/TRBV6-3
d_gene: TRBD1
j_gene: TRBJ1-5
CDR3nt: TGTGCCAGCAGTGACTGGGACAGGCTTCGTCAGCCCCAGCATTTT
CDR3aa: CASSDWDRLRQPQHF

abundance: -
v_gene: TRBV24-1
d_gene: -
j_gene: TRBJ2-5
CDR3nt: TGTGCCACCAGTGATTCACAGTTAGAGACCCAGTACTTC
CDR3aa: CATSDSQLETQYF

abundance: -
v_gene: TRBV6-6
d_gene: -
j_gene: TRBJ1-4
CDR3nt: TGTGCCAGCAGTTACGGAGGGCGTAATGAAAAACTGTTTTTT
CDR3aa: CASSYGGRNEKLFF

abundance: -
v_gene: TRBV9
d_gene: -
j_gene: TRBJ2-5
CDR3nt: TGTGCCAGCAGCGGAACTTTAGAGTTTCATCAGACCCAGTACTTC
CDR3aa: CASSGTLEFHQTQYF

abundance: -
v_gene: TRBV25-1
d_gene: TRBD2
j_gene: TRBJ2-2
CDR3nt: TGTGCCAGCAGCTGGGGGGGAACCGGGGAGCTGTTTTTT
CDR3aa: CASSWGGTGELFF

abundance: -
v_gene: TRBV5-1
d_gene: TRBD1
j_gene: TRBJ1-1
CDR3nt: TGCGCCAGCAGCCCTGGACAGGGACAAACTGAAGCTTTCTTT
CDR3aa: CASSPGQGQTEAFF

abundance: once
v_gene: TRBV3-1/TRBV3-2
d_gene: TRBD1
j_gene: TRBJ2-1
CDR3nt: TGTGCCAGCAGCCTAGGACAGGGTATCGTCAATGAGCAGTTCTTC
CDR3aa: CASSLGQGIVNEQFF

abundance: -
v_gene: TRBV18
d_gene: -
j_gene: TRBJ2-1
CDR3nt: TGTGCCAGCTCACCAGGGAGAGACAGGAGCTCCTACAATGAGCAGTTCTTC
CDR3aa: CASSPGRDRSSYNEQFF

abundance: -
v_gene: TRBV7-2
d_gene: TRBD2
j_gene: TRBJ2-5
CDR3nt: TGTGCCAGCAGCCTCGGGAGGGCGGGCCAAGAGACCCAGTACTTC
CDR3aa: CASSLGRAGQETQYF

abundance: -
v_gene: TRBV5-1
d_gene: TRBD2
j_gene: TRBJ2-1
CDR3nt: TGCGCCAGCAGCTTGGTTAGCGGGGGGGATGAGCAGTTCTTC
CDR3aa: CASSLVSGGDEQFF

abundance: -
v_gene: TRBV27
d_gene: -
j_gene: TRBJ1-1
CDR3nt: TGTGCCAGCAGGGGCTACACTGAAGCTTTCTTT
CDR3aa: CASRGYTEAFF

abundance: -
v_gene: TRBV5-6
d_gene: -
j_gene: TRBJ1-1
CDR3nt: TGTGCCAGCAGCCTCCACTACGAAGCTTTCTTT
CDR3aa: CASSLHYEAFF

abundance: -
v_gene: TRBV19
d_gene: TRBD1
j_gene: TRBJ2-1
CDR3nt: TGTGCCAGTAGTTGGACAGGGGTTGGAAATGAGCAGTTCTTC
CDR3aa: CASSWTGVGNEQFF